This passage covers 2 T cell receptor beta chains from one sample sequenced in a study of blood T cell repertoires in COVID-19. Some clones are missing from TCRdb's copy, which holds only in-frame ones; the method was immunoSEQ multiplex PCR. The sample has fewer than 200,000 clones, 84% seen once. Source material: peripheral blood. All receptors derive from a man aged 40-50 years who had recovered from COVID-19.

The rearrangement links TRBV5-4 to TRBJ1-3; 10 bases agree with TRBD1. The J segment lost 7 bases and the V segment lost 4 bases, leaving 8 bases of the junction unmatched. Per the germline V gene, CDR1 is SGHNT and CDR2 is YYREEE (reference sequence). CDR3 length: 15 residues. The CDR3 sequence: CASSMAGTGVNTIYF. CDR3 DNA sequence: TGTGCCAGCAGCATGGCCGGGACAGGGGTGAACACCATATATTTT.

The sample holds one count of this clone. The V gene is TRBV10-3, the J gene TRBJ1-2; D remains ambiguous. Trimming left V 4 bases short and J 3 bases short, with 9 bases between. There are 13 residues in the CDR3. Germline lookup yields CDR1 ENHRY and CDR2 SYGVKD. CDR3 sequence: CAISGHQDYGYTF. The CDR3 DNA follows: TGTGCCATCAGTGGACACCAGGACTATGGCTACACCTTC.